This T cell receptor (beta chain) was retrieved from a study of shared clonotypes between healthy human individuals. The table came from immunoSEQ multiplex PCR; TCRdb's copy has only in-frame clones and leaves some out. The sample lists over 2 million clones, roughly 94% occurring once. Per germline, CDR1 SGHTA and CDR2 FQGNSA. The length of the CDR3 is 13 residues. V gave up 5 bases and J gave up 6 bases, with 12 bases separating them. This sequence originates from a man between 18 and 35 years old in good health. The genes are TRBV7-2 and TRBJ2-3, with D unresolved. Source material: naive CD4+ T cells sorted from blood. Subset defined: CD45RA+ positively selected. The CDR3 region has the DNA TGTGCCAGCAGCCCCAAGGTTTGGGATACGCAGTATTTT. It specifies CASSPKVWDTQYF.